Listed below are T cell receptor beta chains from one sample, sequenced in a study of OX40 agonist ivuxolimab in advanced cancers. Clones were read by immunoSEQ multiplex PCR, and TCRdb kept only the in-frame ones, dropping some. The sample yields tens of thousands of clones, just over 90% seen once. The input for sequencing was CD4+ or CD8+ T cells sorted from blood, taken in a trial of the OX40 agonist ivuxolimab. All receptors come from an adult with an advanced solid tumor such as melanoma, head and neck, liver or kidney cancer. CDR3s leave out the opening cysteine and the closing phenylalanine or tryptophan. Each record gives: CDR3 protein, V gene, J gene.

ASSLSGVSAAF,TRBV28,TRBJ1-1
ASSYNRYEQY,TRBV6-5,TRBJ2-7
ARGGAGTTTDTQY,TRBV2,TRBJ2-3
ASSLAEMAYEQY,TRBV27,TRBJ2-7
ASSYSRDARYYEQY,TRBV6-6,TRBJ2-7
ASSGFTGIDEQF,TRBV2,TRBJ2-1
ASSLGWQGSYEQY,TRBV7-9,TRBJ2-7
ASSLAIGGSSYNEQF,TRBV7-8,TRBJ2-1
ASSLPGLSTDTQY,TRBV5-1,TRBJ2-3
ASSLQGNTEAF,TRBV5-4,TRBJ1-1
ASSLHLAGGPIDTQY,TRBV19,TRBJ2-3
ASSLPSGRGGDEQF,TRBV7-2,TRBJ2-1
ASSLGDSTDTQY,TRBV7-6,TRBJ2-3
SVSRPGALGPLAKNIQY,TRBV29-1,TRBJ2-4
ASSTGGRLPNEQY,TRBV6-5,TRBJ2-7
ASSQGADSTDTQY,TRBV4-2,TRBJ2-3
ATSRDRAGGGYT,TRBV15,TRBJ1-2
ASSSSVTNEKLF,TRBV5-1,TRBJ1-4
ASSVLGRESFTDTQY,TRBV2,TRBJ2-3
ASSTLQGASSYEQY,TRBV19,TRBJ2-7
ASSYRGSIMNTEAF,TRBV6-5,TRBJ1-1
ASTSDREAYGYT,TRBV27,TRBJ1-2
ASSEGGYT,TRBV6-1,TRBJ1-2
ASSPRGSGELF,TRBV18,TRBJ2-2
ASSIPSNQPQH,TRBV19,TRBJ1-5
ASSIVVTGANVLT,TRBV19,TRBJ2-6
ASSRQGWTEAF,TRBV28,TRBJ1-1
ASSSGTGGLDEQF,TRBV5-6,TRBJ2-1
ASSSGTGPYEQY,TRBV6-5,TRBJ2-7
ASSVDQVNTEAF,TRBV9,TRBJ1-1
ASSRMGTTEAF,TRBV18,TRBJ1-1
ASRLTGGGEKLF,TRBV28,TRBJ1-4